Listed below are T cell receptor beta chains from one sample, sequenced in a study of blood T cells in healthy people across ages. TCRdb re-called the 5' RACE reads through MiXCR, storing one row per CDR3 protein. Of hundreds of thousands of distinct CDR3 sequences in the sample, around 26% were seen once. Sequences were obtained from blood. These receptors were collected from a woman aged 80 or over in good health. CDR3s include the opening cysteine and the closing phenylalanine or tryptophan. Each record gives: J gene, D gene, V gene, clone size, CDR3 protein, CDR3 DNA. A D gene is named only where the DNA matches it firmly. Clone size is stated in some rows and not others, as once, few, many or a class when expanded.

TRBJ2-5	.	TRBV20-1	.	CSAGHGQTQETQYF	TGCAGTGCCGGGCATGGACAGACCCAAGAGACCCAGTACTTC
TRBJ1-1	TRBD1	TRBV20-1	.	CSARDAGGGTEAFF	TGCAGTGCTAGAGATGCAGGGGGCGGCACTGAAGCTTTCTTT
TRBJ2-2	.	TRBV20-1	few	CSAVVGNTGELFF	TGCAGTGCGGTGGTGGGGAACACCGGGGAGCTGTTTTTT
TRBJ1-2	.	TRBV30	few	CAWSLDRQCGYTF	TGTGCCTGGAGTCTCGACAGGCAGTGTGGCTACACCTTC
TRBJ1-2	.	TRBV7-2	few	CVSSPKGGGSNYGYTF	TGTGTCAGCAGCCCTAAAGGTGGCGGGTCTAACTATGGCTACACCTTC
TRBJ2-3	TRBD1	TRBV15	.	CATSQQGHTTDTQYF	TGTGCCACCAGCCAACAGGGGCACACAACAGATACGCAGTATTTT
TRBJ2-5	.	TRBV20-1	many	CSARTPFQVGGETQYF	TGCAGTGCTAGGACCCCGTTCCAGGTTGGGGGCGAGACCCAGTACTTC
TRBJ2-1	TRBD1	TRBV7-9	many	CASSLTDRGNEQFF	TGTGCCAGCAGCTTAACGGACAGGGGCAATGAGCAGTTCTTC
TRBJ2-6	TRBD1	TRBV30	many	CAWTTGGSGANVLTF	TGTGCCTGGACGACAGGGGGCTCTGGGGCCAACGTCCTGACTTTC
TRBJ1-1	TRBD1	TRBV20-1	few	CSARTDREGVNTEAFF	TGCAGTGCTAGGACTGACAGGGAAGGAGTGAACACTGAAGCTTTCTTT
TRBJ1-6	.	TRBV27	few	CASSFRQRYNSPLHF	TGTGCCAGCAGTTTTAGACAGAGATATAATTCACCCCTCCACTTT
TRBJ2-3	.	TRBV7-9	many	CASLRDSRTDTQYF	TGTGCCAGCCTCCGGGACTCCCGCACAGATACGCAGTATTTT
TRBJ2-3	.	TRBV4-3	many	CASSQHVKGTDTQYF	TGCGCCAGCAGCCAACACGTGAAAGGAACAGATACGCAGTATTTT
TRBJ1-2	.	TRBV27	many	CASSLGPTANYGYTF	TGTGCCAGCAGTTTGGGACCTACTGCGAACTATGGCTACACCTTC
TRBJ1-4	TRBD1	TRBV4-3	.	CASSQDREYGKLFF	TGCGCCAGCAGCCAGGACAGGGAGTACGGAAAACTGTTTTTT
TRBJ2-1	.	TRBV7-2	many	CASSFLLTNEQFF	TGTGCCAGCAGCTTCCTACTGACCAATGAGCAGTTCTTC
TRBJ2-7	TRBD1	TRBV19	.	CASRDGTGGGKVPYEQYF	TGTGCCAGTAGAGACGGGACAGGGGGCGGAAAGGTCCCCTACGAGCAGTACTTC
TRBJ2-4	TRBD2	TRBV28	many	CASSPRLAGKNIQYF	TGTGCCAGCAGTCCGCGGCTAGCGGGGAAAAACATTCAGTACTTC
TRBJ1-4	.	TRBV4-1	many	CASSQDRSEKLFF	TGCGCCAGCAGCCAAGACAGGAGTGAAAAACTGTTTTTT
TRBJ2-3	.	TRBV7-2	.	CASSLRKVGGGADTQYF	TGTGCCAGCAGCTTAAGGAAGGTGGGGGGCGGGGCGGATACGCAGTATTTT
TRBJ1-2	TRBD1	TRBV12-3/TRBV12-4	many	CASSLTTGGGYTF	TGTGCCAGCAGTCTAACTACAGGGGGAGGCTACACCTTC
TRBJ2-1	.	TRBV14	many	CASSPDEFSSYNEQFF	TGTGCCAGCAGCCCAGATGAATTTAGCTCCTACAATGAGCAGTTCTTC
TRBJ1-5	.	TRBV6-6	.	CAGNYRVGAQPQHF	TGTGCCGGCAATTACAGGGTAGGAGCTCAGCCCCAGCATTTT
TRBJ2-7	.	TRBV11-2	many	CASSLGLQGGEQYF	TGTGCCAGCAGCTTAGGACTCCAGGGTGGCGAGCAGTACTTC
TRBJ1-4	.	TRBV6-2/TRBV6-3	many	CASRPWGQGRPTNEKLFF	TGTGCCAGCAGACCTTGGGGGCAGGGACGACCAACTAATGAAAAACTGTTTTTT
TRBJ2-7	.	TRBV12-3/TRBV12-4	.	CASSYRGAQKREQYF	TGTGCCAGCAGTTACCGGGGGGCCCAGAAGAGAGAGCAGTACTTC
TRBJ2-1	.	TRBV18	many	CASSPPGRTPNEQFF	TGTGCCAGCTCACCACCGGGCCGGACCCCCAATGAGCAGTTCTTC
TRBJ2-1	.	TRBV7-2	many	CASSLESGEQFF	TGTGCCAGCAGCTTAGAATCGGGTGAGCAGTTCTTC
TRBJ2-1	.	TRBV29-1	many	CSVEIGRGPYNEQFF	TGCAGCGTTGAAATCGGCCGGGGACCCTACAATGAGCAGTTCTTC
TRBJ2-3	TRBD2	TRBV7-2	many	CASRAAGGSSTQYF	TGTGCCAGCAGGGCAGCGGGGGGGTCAAGTACGCAGTATTTT
TRBJ1-4	.	TRBV7-2	many	CASSLGRGSEKLFF	TGTGCCAGCAGCTTAGGCAGGGGATCCGAAAAACTGTTTTTT
TRBJ2-3	TRBD2	TRBV7-9	many	CASSLSVGTSGGPTDTQYF	TGTGCCAGCAGCTTATCAGTTGGGACTAGCGGGGGACCCACAGATACGCAGTATTTT
TRBJ2-2	.	TRBV11-2	.	CASSWGERGELFF	TGTGCCAGCAGCTGGGGCGAACGCGGGGAGCTGTTTTTT
TRBJ2-6	TRBD2	TRBV5-6	many	CASSSLGTRSGANVLTF	TGTGCCAGCAGCTCCTTGGGGACTAGGTCTGGGGCCAACGTCCTGACTTTC
TRBJ2-1	TRBD2	TRBV3-1	many	CASSQRGDYNEQFF	TGTGCCAGCAGCCAGCGGGGGGATTACAATGAGCAGTTCTTC
TRBJ2-5	.	TRBV4-1	.	CASSQGTSPRTQYF	TGCGCCAGCAGCCAAGGTACCTCCCCGCGGACCCAGTACTTC
TRBJ2-7	.	TRBV29-1	.	CSRDVGEQYF	TGCAGCAGAGACGTGGGGGAGCAGTACTTC
TRBJ2-4	.	TRBV20-1	few	CSARDPIGEGLIF	TGCAGTGCTAGAGACCCTATAGGGGAAGGTTTGATCTTC
TRBJ2-3	TRBD1	TRBV24-1	.	CATSDPTGARTDTQYF	TGTGCCACCAGTGATCCCACAGGGGCCCGCACAGATACGCAGTATTTT
TRBJ1-6	TRBD1	TRBV30	many	CAWSAGTGSNSPLHF	TGTGCCTGGAGTGCCGGGACAGGGAGTAATTCACCCCTCCACTTT
TRBJ2-4	.	TRBV18	many	CASSPPGLGKNIQYF	TGTGCCAGCTCACCACCCGGGTTGGGCAAAAACATTCAGTACTTC
TRBJ1-2	.	TRBV5-5	.	CASSLAETEYGYTF	TGTGCCAGCAGCTTGGCCGAGACAGAATATGGCTACACCTTC
TRBJ2-7	TRBD2	TRBV11-2	many	CASSPTTSGGAYEQYF	TGTGCCAGCAGCCCGACGACTAGCGGGGGGGCTTACGAGCAGTACTTC
TRBJ1-4	TRBD1	TRBV13	.	CASSLATGPRPATNEKLFF	TGTGCCAGCAGCTTAGCGACAGGGCCCCGACCTGCAACTAATGAAAAACTGTTTTTT
TRBJ2-1	.	TRBV24-1	.	CATSDYGGYNEQFF	TGCGCCACCAGTGATTATGGGGGCTACAATGAGCAGTTCTTC
TRBJ1-2	TRBD1	TRBV12-3/TRBV12-4	many	CASSLSPGGGYTF	TGTGCCAGCAGTTTATCACCAGGGGGTGGCTACACCTTC
TRBJ1-1	.	TRBV4-3	.	CASSQDARYAHFLNTEAFF	TGCGCCAGCAGCCAAGACGCACGATATGCCCATTTCCTGAACACTGAAGCTTTCTTT
TRBJ2-2	TRBD2	TRBV5-1	.	CASSLAGGGADTGELFF	TGCGCCAGCAGCTTGGCCGGCGGGGGGGCCGACACCGGGGAGCTGTTTTTT
TRBJ2-7	.	TRBV19	many	CASTSDTEQYF	TGTGCCAGTACGTCGGATACCGAGCAGTACTTC
TRBJ1-1	TRBD1	TRBV12-3/TRBV12-4	.	CASNRRGKDTEAFF	TGTGCCAGCAACCGCAGGGGGAAGGACACTGAAGCTTTCTTT
TRBJ1-1	.	TRBV25-1	many	CASSEWGNTEAFF	TGTGCCAGCAGTGAGTGGGGAAACACTGAAGCTTTCTTT
TRBJ1-6	.	TRBV15	few	CATSRENSPLHF	TGTGCCACCAGCAGAGAGAATTCACCCCTCCACTTT
TRBJ2-5	.	TRBV11-1	many	CASSLTLTKETQYF	TGTGCCAGCAGTTTAACCTTAACTAAAGAGACCCAGTACTTC
TRBJ1-5	.	TRBV19	.	CASSTESRGRYNQPQHF	TGTGCCAGTAGTACAGAGTCCAGGGGTCGTTACAATCAGCCCCAGCATTTT
TRBJ2-5	.	TRBV12-3/TRBV12-4	.	CAGSGPGETQYF	TGTGCCGGTTCGGGGCCGGGAGAGACCCAGTACTTC
TRBJ2-1	TRBD1	TRBV12-3/TRBV12-4	many	CASSLEAQRQGPRGEQFF	TGTGCCAGCAGTTTAGAAGCGCAGAGACAGGGGCCGCGTGGTGAGCAGTTCTTC
TRBJ1-5	.	TRBV7-2	.	CASSLGGRVDQPQHF	TGTGCCAGCAGCTTAGGAGGGAGGGTTGATCAGCCCCAGCATTTT
TRBJ2-7	.	TRBV29-1	many	CSVYEGGEQYF	TGCAGCGTTTATGAGGGAGGAGAGCAGTACTTC
TRBJ1-1	.	TRBV7-6	many	CASNPLGGRTEAFF	TGTGCCAGCAACCCATTAGGAGGCAGGACTGAAGCTTTCTTT